These 9 T cell receptor beta chains came from one sample sequenced in a study of shared clonotypes between healthy human individuals. TCRdb's copy holds only in-frame clones and misses some; the assay was immunoSEQ multiplex PCR. The sample shows 2,500,000 or so clones, roughly 92% of them seen only once. Sequencing was performed on naive CD4+ T cells from PBMCs. Subset of the sample: CD45RA+ positively selected. All receptors derive from a man aged 18 to 35 in good health. Some clones in this sample may be carry-over from other donors' samples.

The chain carries TRBV7-3 and TRBJ2-1; 10 bases map to TRBD1. The V and J ends lost 3 bases and 5 bases, in that order; junction bases with no gene match: 13. This CDR3 is built from 18 residues. Per the germline V gene, CDR1 is SGHTA and CDR2 is FQGTGA. CDR3 coding DNA: TGTGCCAGCAGCTTGACAGGGGGCGCGAGGGTTATGGACAATGAGCAGTTCTTC. It codes for CASSLTGGARVMDNEQFF.

In its sample, this clone was seen once. Here the CDR3 reads CASSLGTGWDNEQFF. As DNA, the CDR3 is TGTGCCAGTAGCCTTGGGACAGGGTGGGACAATGAGCAGTTCTTC. The chain is built from TRBV19 and TRBJ2-1; 9 bases map to TRBD1. Germline V gene sequence: CDR1 LNHDA, CDR2 SQIVND (reference sequence). With V trimmed by 6 bases and J by 5 bases, 8 bases remained unmatched. CDR3 length equals 15 residues.

The chain joins TRBV5-4 to TRBJ2-1; the match to TRBD2 covers 10 bases. The CDR3 runs to 15 residues. V shed 0 bases and J 6 bases; nucleotides not matched to a gene: 3. Germline values: CDR1 SGHNT, CDR2 YYREEE (reference sequence). The CDR3 bases are TGTGCCAGCAGCTTGGTAGCGGGAGGTAGCAATGAGCAGTTCTTC. Its translation: CASSLVAGGSNEQFF. The full variable domain, with the rest looked up from reference TRBV5-4 and TRBJ2-1, is ETGVTQSPTHLIKTRGQQVTLRCSSQSGHNTVSWYQQALGQGPQFIFQYYREEENGRGNFPPRFSGLQFPNYSSELNVNALELDDSALYLCASSLVAGGSNEQFFGPGTRLTVL.

To note about this clone: It is likely a read error: a sequence one base away is far more abundant. The chain joins TRBV9 to TRBJ2-5; TRBD1 matches 8 bases. Germline-derived CDR1 and CDR2 are SGDLS and YYNGEE. This CDR3 comprises 14 residues. The ends lost 4 bases at V and 1 base at J; junction bases unmatched: 3. The CDR3 sequence is CASSFGQGQETQYF. The CDR3 nucleotides are TGTGCCAGCAGCTTCGGACAGGGCCAAGAGACCCAGTACTTC.

Comments on this clone: This CDR3 is also generated by other DNA sequences in the sample. The V and J genes are TRBV6-5 and TRBJ2-5; 14 nucleotides match TRBD2. V dropped 0 bases and J dropped 5; count of bases not matched to a gene: 2. This CDR3 has 16 amino acids. CDR1 MNHEY and CDR2 SVGAGI come from the germline V gene. The CDR3 DNA reads as TGTGCCAGCAGTTACTCGCGACTAGCGGGAGGGGAGACCCAGTACTTC. Translating gives CASSYSRLAGGETQYF.

This chain links TRBV6-6 with TRBJ1-6; TRBD1 is a possible D gene (6 bases). Germline V gene sequence: CDR1 MNHNY, CDR2 SVGAGI (reference sequence). V was pared by 4 bases and J by 10 bases, with 11 bases between. This CDR3 is built from 13 residues. The CDR3 DNA follows: TGTGCCAGCAGTTCAACAGGGATCTCACCCCTCCACTTT. Encoded protein: CASSSTGISPLHF.

The chain combines TRBV27 with TRBJ1-5, with D perhaps TRBD1 (5 bases). Trimming took off 2 bases at V and 0 bases at J, with 20 bases between the two ends. This CDR3 has 19 amino acids. CDR1 and CDR2 (germline): MNHEY, SMNVEV (reference sequence). The CDR3 sequence is CASSLPAVGGEISNQPQHF. The CDR3 nucleotides are TGTGCCAGCAGTTTACCAGCCGTCGGGGGAGAGATTAGCAATCAGCCCCAGCATTTT.

The chain has TRBV27 and TRBJ2-7; 14 nucleotides align to TRBD2. Germline lookup yields CDR1 MNHEY and CDR2 SMNVEV (reference sequence). V shed 8 bases, J shed 1 base, and the junction held 13 bases outside the gene matches. CDR3 size: 18 residues. For the CDR3, the DNA is TGTGCCAGCCCTGACTTAGGGACTAGCGGGAGTAGTTCCTACGAGCAGTACTTC. Translation: CASPDLGTSGSSSYEQYF.

The V gene is TRBV19, the J gene TRBJ1-1; 7 bases fit TRBD1. Trimming cost V 4 bases and J 10 bases; bases outside gene matches: 9. The CDR3 is 13 residues long. Germline CDR1 is LNHDA and CDR2 is SQIVND (reference sequence). The CDR3 here is CASSNRDSDSAFF. CDR3 nucleotide sequence: TGTGCCAGTAGTAACCGGGACAGCGATTCAGCTTTCTTT.